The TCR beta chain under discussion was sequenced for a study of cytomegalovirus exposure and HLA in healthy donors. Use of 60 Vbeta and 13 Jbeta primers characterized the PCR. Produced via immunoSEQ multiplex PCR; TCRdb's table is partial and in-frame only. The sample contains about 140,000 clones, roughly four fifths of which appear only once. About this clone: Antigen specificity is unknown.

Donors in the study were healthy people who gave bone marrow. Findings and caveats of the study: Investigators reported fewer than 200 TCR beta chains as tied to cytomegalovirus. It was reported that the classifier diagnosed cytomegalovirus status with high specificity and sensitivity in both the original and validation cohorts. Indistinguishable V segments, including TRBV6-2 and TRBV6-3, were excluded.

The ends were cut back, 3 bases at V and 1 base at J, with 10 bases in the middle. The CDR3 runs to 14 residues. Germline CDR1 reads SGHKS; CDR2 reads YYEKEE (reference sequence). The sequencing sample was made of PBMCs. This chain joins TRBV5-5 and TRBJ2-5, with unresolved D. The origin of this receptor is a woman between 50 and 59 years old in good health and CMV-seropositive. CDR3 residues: CASSSRHLQETQYF. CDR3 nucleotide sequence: TGTGCCAGCAGCTCCCGACACCTCCAAGAGACCCAGTACTTC.